This passage covers 13 T cell receptor beta chains from one sample sequenced in a study of monozygotic twins with inflammatory bowel disease. TCRdb reprocessed the 5' RACE reads and reports one entry per CDR3 protein, with no DNA. Its listing shows fewer than 550,000 distinct CDR3 sequences. Source material: blood. These receptors were taken from a human donor with ulcerative colitis or Crohn's disease, or a healthy co-twin of an affected twin (not recorded which).

This chain uses TRBV30 with TRBJ1-1; there is no DNA to check the TCRdb D call of TRBD1. The CDR3 sequence is 15 residues long. CDR1 and CDR2 from the germline V gene are GTSNPN and SVGIG (reference sequence). CDR3 region: CAWTDGAAPNTEAFF.

The V call is TRBV20-1, the J call TRBJ2-7. Germline V lookup: CDR1 DFQATT, CDR2 SNEGSKA (reference sequence). The length of the CDR3 is 11 residues. CDR3 amino acids: CSAQAGYEQYF.

This chain links TRBV2 with TRBJ2-7; TCRdb's D gene call, TRBD1, goes unchecked for lack of DNA. CDR1 is SNHLY and CDR2 is FYNNEI in the germline V gene. The CDR3 is 15 residues long. This chain's CDR3 is CASARVQGTAYEQYF.

The rearrangement joins TRBV7-9 to TRBJ2-5; TCRdb lists TRBD1, though no DNA is available to test this call. Germline V lookup: CDR1 SEHNR, CDR2 FQNEAQ (reference sequence). CDR3 size: 17 residues. CDR3 protein: CASSVWTGMGPQETQYF. The whole variable domain, filled in from reference TRBV7-9 and TRBJ2-5, reads DTGVSQNPRHKITKRGQNVTFRCDPISEHNRLYWYRQTLGQGPEFLTYFQNEAQLEKSRLLSDRFSAERPKGSFSTLEIQRTEQGDSAMYLCASSVWTGMGPQETQYFGPGTRLLVL.

This rearrangement joins TRBV29-1 to TRBJ2-1. The germline V gene has CDR1 SQVTM and CDR2 ANQGSEA. The CDR3 is 12 residues long. This chain's CDR3 is CSVDTVGREQFF.

The chain joins TRBV2 to TRBJ2-5; TCRdb outputs TRBD2, but without DNA this stays unchecked. Germline CDR1 reads SNHLY; CDR2 reads FYNNEI. This CDR3 is built from 16 residues. CDR3 sequence reads: CASSDPRQGLLRAQYF.

The rearrangement links TRBV7-8 to TRBJ2-1. CDR3 size: 15 residues. Germline assignment: CDR1 SGHVS and CDR2 FQNEAQ. CDR3 in amino acids: CASIGNFYSYNEQFF. Full variable domain (remainder filled in from reference TRBV7-8 and TRBJ2-1): GAGVSQSPRYKVAKRGQDVALRCDPISGHVSLFWYQQALGQGPEFLTYFQNEAQLDKSGLPSDRFFAERPEGSVSTLKIQRTQQEDSAVYLCASIGNFYSYNEQFFGPGTRLTVL.

This rearrangement joins TRBV5-1 to TRBJ1-4. Germline V CDR1 and CDR2: SGHRS, YFSETQ. CDR3 size: 15 residues. CDR3 protein: CASSLLDPTNEKLFF.

The CDR3 here is CASSSLGGAREAFF. The chain uses TRBV12-3 or TRBV12-4 and TRBJ1-1; TCRdb indicates TRBD1, and absent DNA this call remains unverified. The length of the CDR3 is 14 residues.

The V call is TRBV15, the J call TRBJ1-4. Looked up from germline, CDR1 is LNHNV and CDR2 is YYDKDF (reference sequence). This CDR3 region has 11 residues. CDR3 loop: CATATNEKLFF.

V usage is TRBV20-1 and J usage is TRBJ2-7; TCRdb's assignment of TRBD2 cannot be checked, as there is no DNA. Germline V gene lookup returns CDR1 DFQATT and CDR2 SNEGSKA (reference sequence). The CDR3 length is 14 residues. The CDR3 is CSAFLAGGRNEQYF.

The chain employs TRBV7-2 and TRBJ2-3. Germline V gene data show CDR1 as SGHTA and CDR2 as FQGNSA. The CDR3 length is 16 residues. The CDR3 sequence: CASSLASSVITDTQYF.

This sequence joins TRBV6-5 and TRBJ2-3; TCRdb's D call, TRBD2, is unchecked because there is no DNA. CDR3 length equals 18 residues. The germline gives CDR1 MNHEY, CDR2 SVGAGI. The CDR3 here is CASSFLSGRARRADTQYF.